These 29 T cell receptor beta chains were sequenced from one sample in a study of blood T cell repertoires in COVID-19. Profiled with immunoSEQ multiplex PCR; TCRdb holds only in-frame clones, not every one. The sample comprises fewer than 350,000 clones, approximately 90% of which are singletons, and 4.1% rests with the top ten. Sample: PBMCs or T cells enriched from blood (not recorded which). These receptors all stem from a woman aged 25 to 39 with acute COVID-19.

The CDR3 DNA reads as TGTGCCAGCAGCTTGATCAGACAGGGACATTCGAGCTCCTACGAGCAGTACTTC. Amino acid sequence: CASSLIRQGHSSSYEQYF. The V gene is TRBV13, the J gene TRBJ2-7; 7 bases map to TRBD1. This CDR3 has 18 residues. Trimming removed 3 bases from V and 0 bases from J; junction bases left unmatched: 14. CDR1 is PRHDT, CDR2 FYEKMQ, per germline (reference sequence).

The V gene is TRBV7-6, the J gene TRBJ2-1; 9 nucleotides line up with TRBD2. Germline V gene sequence: CDR1 SGHVS, CDR2 FNYEAQ. J was trimmed by 8 bases and V by 1 base; bases with no gene match: 6. CDR3 size: 15 residues. CDR3 nucleotide sequence: TGTGCCAGCAGCTTAGGCGGGAGGGCCGGCGATGAGCAGTTCTTC. Encoded protein: CASSLGGRAGDEQFF.

The chain recombines TRBV7-3 with TRBJ1-1, with D possibly TRBD1 on 6 matching bases. V lost 5 bases, J lost 7 bases, and 14 bases lay in between. The CDR3 covers 13 residues. Per germline, CDR1 SGHTA and CDR2 FQGTGA. The CDR3 is CASSKQLDSEAFF. CDR3 sequence (DNA): TGTGCCAGCAGCAAACAGTTGGACAGTGAAGCTTTCTTT.

This CDR3 is CASSGWGGIGELFF. The CDR3 DNA reads TGTGCCAGCAGCGGGTGGGGCGGGATCGGGGAGCTGTTTTTT. The J gene is TRBJ2-2, the V gene TRBV9; D might be TRBD2 (6 bases). This CDR3 comprises 14 residues. Between the trimmed V and J ends, which lost 3 bases and 7 bases, there was a span of 13 bases. CDR1 and CDR2 from the germline V gene are SGDLS and YYNGEE.

The chain couples TRBV28 to TRBJ2-7, with TRBD2 identical over 14 bases. This CDR3 is 16 amino acids long. V lost 9 bases and J lost 4; bases outside the gene matches: 11. CDR1 and CDR2 (germline): MDHEN, SYDVKM. This chain's CDR3 is CASQVPGTSGSYEQYF. CDR3 sequence (DNA): TGTGCCAGTCAAGTTCCCGGGACTAGCGGGAGTTACGAGCAGTACTTC.

The gene calls are TRBV5-1 and TRBJ1-1; TRBD1 agrees at 8 bases. The ends lost 7 bases at V and 0 bases at J; junction bases unmatched: 2. The CDR3 has 13 residues. Germline lookup yields CDR1 SGHRS and CDR2 YFSETQ. CDR3: CASGQGMNTEAFF. The CDR3 DNA is TGCGCCAGCGGACAGGGAATGAACACTGAAGCTTTCTTT.

The chain couples TRBV5-4 to TRBJ1-1; TRBD1 might be the D (6 bases). Between the trimmed V and J ends, which lost 5 bases and 1 base, there was a span of 15 bases. The CDR3 spans 15 residues. CDR1 is SGHNT and CDR2 is YYREEE in the germline V gene (reference sequence). CDR3 in DNA: TGTGCCAGCAGTCTCGGGGGGCAGGCGAACACTGAAGCTTTCTTT. Its translation is CASSLGGQANTEAFF.

The genes are TRBV7-2 and TRBJ2-3; D call uncertain. The CDR3 is 13 residues long. CDR1 and CDR2 from the germline V gene are SGHTA and FQGNSA. Trimming took 5 bases from V and 4 from J, leaving 10 bases between them. The CDR3 bases are TGTGCCAGCAGCGCGCGATCGGCAGATACGCAGTATTTT. Amino acid sequence: CASSARSADTQYF.

The rearrangement uses TRBV2 and TRBJ1-4; no reliable D call. Germline lookup yields CDR1 SNHLY and CDR2 FYNNEI. The V end was cut by 6 bases, the J end by 7 bases, with 6 bases between. This CDR3 is 11 amino acids long. The CDR3 loop is CASSRSEKLFF. The CDR3 nucleotides are TGTGCCAGCAGCCGGAGTGAAAAACTGTTTTTT.

This chain uses TRBV27 with TRBJ2-7; 7 nucleotides align to TRBD1. The J segment lost 1 base and the V segment lost 6 bases, leaving 9 bases of the junction unmatched. The CDR3 is 15 amino acids. The V gene's germline CDR1 is MNHEY and CDR2 SMNVEV (reference sequence). CDR3 in amino acids: CASRLGQDRSYEQYF. CDR3 DNA sequence: TGTGCCAGCAGACTAGGACAGGACAGATCCTACGAGCAGTACTTC.

The V call is TRBV28, the J call TRBJ2-1, with 10 nucleotides matching TRBD2. The germline CDR1 and CDR2 sequences are MDHEN and SYDVKM. The V and J ends lost 5 bases and 4 bases, in that order; junction bases with no gene match: 8. The length of the CDR3 is 16 residues. In DNA, the CDR3 is TGTGCCAGCAGTGCTATCAGCGGGAGGGCTTACAATGAGCAGTTCTTC. Its protein is CASSAISGRAYNEQFF.

The chain links TRBV12-5 to TRBJ2-3; D unclear. There are 14 residues in the CDR3. Trimming cost V 7 bases and J 0 bases, with 11 bases left between them. The germline V gene has CDR1 LGHNT and CDR2 FRNRAP. DNA for the CDR3: TGTGCTAGTGCTGAGCCCCGAAGCACAGATACGCAGTATTTT. Protein product: CASAEPRSTDTQYF.

The DNA for the CDR3 is TGTGCCAGCAGCCCCAGACTAGCGTCCTCCTCCTACAATGAGCAGTTCTTC. It codes for CASSPRLASSSYNEQFF. This chain joins TRBV9 and TRBJ2-1, with 8 bases fitting TRBD2. V lost 4 bases and J lost 0; bases outside the gene matches: 9. Germline V CDR1 and CDR2: SGDLS, YYNGEE. CDR3 length: 17 amino acids.

The chain carries TRBV5-4 and TRBJ1-1; 8 bases are a match to TRBD1. Trimming cost V 3 bases and J 3 bases; bases outside gene matches: 7. The CDR3 has 15 residues. From germline, CDR1 is SGHNT and CDR2 YYREEE (reference sequence). The CDR3 coding sequence is TGTGCCAGCAGCTCAGCAAAACAGGGGGACACTGAAGCTTTCTTT. Its protein product is CASSSAKQGDTEAFF.

V gene TRBV28 combines with J gene TRBJ2-7; 11 bases line up with TRBD2. This CDR3 is 15 amino acids long. Germline CDR1 and CDR2: MDHEN and SYDVKM. V shed 6 bases and J 4 bases; nucleotides not matched to a gene: 8. The CDR3 DNA sequence: TGTGCCAGCAGGAAATCGACTAGCGGGATATACGAGCAGTACTTC. Translation: CASRKSTSGIYEQYF.

This clone was found once. The chain recombines TRBV6-5 with TRBJ1-1; the D gene is possibly TRBD1 (5 bases). CDR1 and CDR2 from the germline V gene are MNHEY and SVGAGI. Deletions cut 7 bases from V and 5 bases from J, with 14 bases between. The CDR3 is 13 residues long. The CDR3 DNA is TGTGCCAGCATGGGGCAGCCCGGGACTGAAGCTTTCTTT. Translated, it gives CASMGQPGTEAFF.

This clone was picked up one time. The chain uses TRBV5-1 and TRBJ2-7; the D gene is possibly TRBD2 (5 bases). V lost 0 bases to trimming and J lost 3 bases, with 10 bases between them. The CDR3 length is 14 residues. CDR1 and CDR2 (germline): SGHRS, YFSETQ. The chain's CDR3 is CASSLDAGFYEQYF. CDR3 in DNA: TGCGCCAGCAGCTTGGATGCGGGCTTCTACGAGCAGTACTTC.

V and J are TRBV4-2 and TRBJ2-1; 11 nucleotides align to TRBD1. Trimming took 1 base from V and 9 from J; bases not matched to a gene: 2. Germline V lookup: CDR1 LGHNA, CDR2 YNFKEQ. The CDR3 is 14 amino acids. The DNA of the CDR3 is TGTGCCAGCAGCCAAGGGGACAGGGGGGGTGAGCAGTTCTTC. It translates to CASSQGDRGGEQFF.

The chain is built from TRBV30 and TRBJ2-1, with 9 bases identical to TRBD2. This CDR3 comprises 16 residues. In germline, CDR1 is GTSNPN, CDR2 SVGIG (reference sequence). The J segment lost 3 bases and the V segment lost 3 bases, leaving 9 bases of the junction unmatched. CDR3 residues: CAWRDIAGAVYNEQFF. In DNA form, the CDR3 reads TGTGCCTGGAGGGATATAGCGGGAGCGGTCTACAATGAGCAGTTCTTC.

This clone was counted a single time. The gene calls are TRBV30 and TRBJ2-1; the D gene is possibly TRBD1 (5 bases). The CDR3 length is 17 residues. Between the trimmed V and J ends, which lost 2 bases and 6 bases, there was a span of 23 bases. CDR1 is GTSNPN and CDR2 is SVGIG in the germline V gene (reference sequence). This chain's CDR3 is CAWSTHPGIPGSNEQFF. CDR3 coding DNA: TGTGCCTGGAGTACACACCCAGGGATCCCCGGATCCAATGAGCAGTTCTTC.

This clone was detected only a few times. The V and J genes are TRBV10-1 and TRBJ1-1, with 8 nucleotides matching TRBD1. CDR1 and CDR2 from the germline V gene are WNHNN and SYGVQD (reference sequence). The CDR3 is made up of 14 amino acids. The trim removed 3 bases at V and 1 base at J, leaving 1 base unmatched. Written as DNA, the CDR3 is TGCGCCAGCAGTGACGGACAGGGGAACACTGAAGCTTTCTTT. As protein: CASSDGQGNTEAFF.

The chain employs TRBV28 and TRBJ2-7; TRBD2 matches 15 bases. Germline loops: CDR1 MDHEN, CDR2 SYDVKM. The CDR3 sequence is 16 residues long. Losses at the gene ends were 6 bases for V and 6 bases for J; bases not matched to a gene: 9. In nucleotides, the CDR3 is TGTGCCAGCAGGGTGCCGGGACTAGCGGGAGGACCCGAGCAGTACTTC. Its protein product is CASRVPGLAGGPEQYF.

CDR3: CASGGLLNTEAFF. DNA for the CDR3: TGTGCCAGTGGGGGACTGTTGAACACTGAAGCTTTCTTT. The gene calls are TRBV19 and TRBJ1-1; D possibly corresponds to TRBD1 (5 bases). Germline assignment: CDR1 LNHDA and CDR2 SQIVND (reference sequence). The CDR3 loop spans 13 amino acids. V was pared by 8 bases and J by 0 bases, with 10 bases between.

The V gene is TRBV2, the J gene TRBJ1-4; 8 positions match TRBD1. The CDR3 sequence is 16 residues long. V lost 4 bases, J lost 5 bases, and 9 bases stayed unmatched. The germline V gene has CDR1 SNHLY and CDR2 FYNNEI. The CDR3 sequence: CASSGQGAFPNEKLFF. The CDR3 DNA reads as TGTGCCAGCAGTGGGCAGGGGGCATTTCCCAATGAAAAACTGTTTTTT.

In this sample, this clone turned up once. The V gene is TRBV25-1, the J gene TRBJ1-5; D is unclear. The CDR3 is made up of 14 amino acids. CDR1 MGHDK and CDR2 SYGVNS come from the germline V gene. Trimming removed 3 bases at V and 0 bases at J, with 6 bases between. The CDR3 region has the DNA TGTGCCAGCAGTGAGTCGTATAGCAATCAGCCCCAGCATTTT. Translated, it gives CASSESYSNQPQHF.

The CDR3 is CASSTLLAGGYNEQFF. The CDR3, as DNA: TGTGCCAGCAGTACGCTACTAGCGGGTGGCTACAATGAGCAGTTCTTC. This rearrangement joins TRBV28 to TRBJ2-1; TRBD2 matches at 9 bases. V shed 5 bases, J shed 3 bases, and the junction held 8 bases outside the gene matches. Germline CDR1 MDHEN, CDR2 SYDVKM. CDR3 size: 16 residues.

The chain links TRBV7-6 to TRBJ2-4, with 7 bases fitting TRBD1. V lost 3 bases, J lost 3 bases, and 11 bases stayed unmatched. The V gene's germline CDR1 is SGHVS and CDR2 FNYEAQ. The CDR3 consists of 17 residues. Here the CDR3 reads CASSLNVEGTDKNIQYF. CDR3 coding DNA: TGTGCCAGCAGCTTGAATGTCGAAGGGACAGACAAAAACATTCAGTACTTC.

The chain joins TRBV28 to TRBJ1-4, with D perhaps matching TRBD1 (6 bases). The ends were cut back, 6 bases at V and 6 bases at J, with 8 bases in the middle. The CDR3 consists of 12 residues. Germline V gene sequence: CDR1 MDHEN, CDR2 SYDVKM. The CDR3 nucleotides are TGTGCCAGCAGACAGGGCTATGAAAAACTGTTTTTT. Translated: CASRQGYEKLFF.

The V call is TRBV6-1, the J call TRBJ1-2; TRBD1 might be the D (5 bases). Trimming pared 3 bases from V and 0 bases from J, leaving 11 bases between. Germline values: CDR1 MNHNS, CDR2 SASEGT. The CDR3 extends over 15 amino acids. CDR3 amino acids: CASSERRGTNYGYTF. The CDR3, as DNA: TGTGCCAGCAGTGAGCGTCGGGGGACTAACTATGGCTACACCTTC.